These T cell receptor beta chains were read from a single sample in a study of blood T cell repertoires in COVID-19. Repertoires were generated with immunoSEQ multiplex PCR, while TCRdb's copy carries only in-frame clones and drops some. The data show 270,000 or so clones, less than 95% seen once. The sequencing input was PBMCs or T cells enriched from blood (not recorded which). The receptors were gathered from a middle-aged man who had been exposed to COVID-19. CDR3s include the opening cysteine and the closing phenylalanine or tryptophan. The order of the fields is clone size, V gene, J gene, D gene, CDR3 protein, CDR3 DNA. D genes are given only for firm matches. Where a row states a size, it is once, few, many or the class of an expanded clone; other rows omit it.

abundance: once
v_gene: TRBV5-6
j_gene: TRBJ1-3
d_gene: TRBD1
CDR3aa: CASSQPTGDSGNTIYF
CDR3nt: TGTGCCAGCAGCCAACCTACAGGGGACTCTGGAAACACCATATATTTT

abundance: NA
v_gene: TRBV9
j_gene: TRBJ2-7
d_gene: NA
CDR3aa: CASNPTGLPYEQYF
CDR3nt: TGTGCCAGCAACCCTACGGGACTCCCCTACGAGCAGTACTTC

abundance: NA
v_gene: TRBV2
j_gene: TRBJ1-5
d_gene: NA
CDR3aa: CASSEALREVRQPQHF
CDR3nt: TGTGCCAGCAGTGAAGCGCTCCGGGAAGTACGTCAGCCCCAGCATTTT

abundance: NA
v_gene: TRBV19
j_gene: TRBJ1-5
d_gene: TRBD1
CDR3aa: CASSIPGQGADQPQHF
CDR3nt: TGTGCCAGTAGTATCCCGGGACAGGGGGCGGATCAGCCCCAGCATTTT

abundance: NA
v_gene: TRBV4-3
j_gene: TRBJ2-7
d_gene: TRBD2
CDR3aa: CASSQDLGGGYEQYF
CDR3nt: TGCGCCAGCAGCCAAGATCTGGGGGGAGGGTACGAGCAGTACTTC

abundance: NA
v_gene: TRBV2
j_gene: TRBJ2-1
d_gene: TRBD2
CDR3aa: CASSEEGGSSYNEQFF
CDR3nt: TGTGCCAGCAGTGAAGAGGGCGGGAGCTCCTACAATGAGCAGTTCTTC

abundance: NA
v_gene: TRBV4-2
j_gene: TRBJ2-7
d_gene: TRBD2
CDR3aa: CASSQGDAAAGVSSYEQYF
CDR3nt: TGTGCCAGCAGCCAAGGGGACGCGGCAGCGGGAGTGTCCTCCTACGAGCAGTACTTC

abundance: NA
v_gene: TRBV28
j_gene: TRBJ2-7
d_gene: TRBD1
CDR3aa: CASSITGQGALSHF
CDR3nt: TGTGCCAGCAGTATAACGGGACAGGGGGCTCTTAGCCACTTC

abundance: once
v_gene: TRBV28
j_gene: TRBJ2-3
d_gene: TRBD2
CDR3aa: CASSLLAGDTDTQYF
CDR3nt: TGTGCCAGCAGTTTACTAGCGGGAGACACAGATACGCAGTATTTT

abundance: NA
v_gene: TRBV18
j_gene: TRBJ1-4
d_gene: NA
CDR3aa: CASSPEQGDGKLFF
CDR3nt: TGTGCCAGCTCACCGGAGCAGGGCGATGGAAAACTGTTTTTT

abundance: NA
v_gene: TRBV5-1
j_gene: TRBJ1-1
d_gene: TRBD1
CDR3aa: CASSATTGFGTEAFF
CDR3nt: TGCGCCAGCAGCGCTACGACAGGGTTCGGAACTGAAGCTTTCTTT

abundance: NA
v_gene: TRBV5-1
j_gene: TRBJ2-7
d_gene: NA
CDR3aa: CASSSGVTSASYEQYF
CDR3nt: TGCGCCAGCAGCTCCGGAGTGACTAGTGCCTCCTACGAGCAGTACTTC

abundance: once
v_gene: TRBV7-9
j_gene: TRBJ1-4
d_gene: NA
CDR3aa: CASSLAEARGGEKLFF
CDR3nt: TGTGCCAGCAGCTTAGCCGAGGCCAGGGGTGGCGAAAAACTGTTTTTT

abundance: NA
v_gene: TRBV7-9
j_gene: TRBJ2-2
d_gene: TRBD1
CDR3aa: CASSLARDRGSFTGELFF
CDR3nt: TGTGCCAGCAGCTTAGCGAGGGACAGGGGGTCTTTCACCGGGGAGCTGTTTTTT

abundance: NA
v_gene: TRBV6-5
j_gene: TRBJ1-1
d_gene: TRBD1
CDR3aa: CASSYSGTVNTEAFF
CDR3nt: TGTGCCAGCAGTTACTCAGGGACAGTGAACACTGAAGCTTTCTTT

abundance: NA
v_gene: TRBV12-1
j_gene: TRBJ2-1
d_gene: NA
CDR3aa: CASSCTSGRPSSYNEQFF
CDR3nt: TGTGCCAGCAGCTGCACTAGCGGGAGACCCAGCTCCTACAATGAGCAGTTCTTC

abundance: NA
v_gene: TRBV7-9
j_gene: TRBJ2-7
d_gene: TRBD2
CDR3aa: CASSFSGEYEQYF
CDR3nt: TGTGCCAGCAGCTTTAGCGGGGAGTACGAGCAGTACTTC

abundance: NA
v_gene: TRBV5-4
j_gene: TRBJ2-5
d_gene: TRBD2
CDR3aa: CASSALAVQETQYF
CDR3nt: TGTGCCAGCAGCGCACTAGCGGTCCAAGAGACCCAGTACTTC

abundance: NA
v_gene: TRBV28
j_gene: TRBJ2-7
d_gene: TRBD2
CDR3aa: CASRISGPTSYEQYF
CDR3nt: TGTGCCAGCAGGATTAGCGGGCCAACGTCCTACGAGCAGTACTTC

abundance: NA
v_gene: TRBV19
j_gene: TRBJ1-1
d_gene: NA
CDR3aa: CASSMGAETEAFF
CDR3nt: TGTGCCAGTAGTATGGGGGCAGAGACTGAAGCTTTCTTT

abundance: NA
v_gene: TRBV2
j_gene: TRBJ2-7
d_gene: TRBD2
CDR3aa: CASSVGTSGVGFYEQYF
CDR3nt: TGTGCCAGCAGTGTAGGGACTAGCGGAGTAGGGTTTTACGAGCAGTACTTC

abundance: NA
v_gene: TRBV6-5
j_gene: TRBJ2-7
d_gene: TRBD2
CDR3aa: CASKTPSGISYEQYF
CDR3nt: TGTGCCAGCAAGACTCCGAGCGGGATCTCCTACGAGCAGTACTTC

abundance: NA
v_gene: TRBV12-3/TRBV12-4
j_gene: TRBJ2-3
d_gene: NA
CDR3aa: CASRGTDTQYF
CDR3nt: TGTGCCAGCCGGGGCACAGATACGCAGTATTTT

abundance: NA
v_gene: TRBV6-6
j_gene: TRBJ1-1
d_gene: NA
CDR3aa: CASSYGGGTEAFF
CDR3nt: TGTGCCAGCAGTTATGGGGGGGGCACTGAAGCTTTCTTT

abundance: NA
v_gene: TRBV6-5
j_gene: TRBJ1-1
d_gene: NA
CDR3aa: CASSYRSGRTEAFF
CDR3nt: TGTGCCAGCAGTTACAGGTCAGGGAGGACTGAAGCTTTCTTT

abundance: NA
v_gene: TRBV7-2
j_gene: TRBJ2-7
d_gene: TRBD2
CDR3aa: CASSLAGGSYEQYF
CDR3nt: TGTGCCAGCAGCTTAGCGGGAGGGTCTTACGAGCAGTACTTC

abundance: NA
v_gene: TRBV18
j_gene: TRBJ2-7
d_gene: NA
CDR3aa: CASSGTMASYEQYF
CDR3nt: TGTGCCAGCTCAGGAACCATGGCTAGCTACGAGCAGTACTTC

abundance: NA
v_gene: TRBV18
j_gene: TRBJ1-5
d_gene: NA
CDR3aa: CASSPSDGNNQPQHF
CDR3nt: TGTGCCAGCTCACCGAGCGACGGAAACAATCAGCCCCAGCATTTT

abundance: NA
v_gene: TRBV28
j_gene: TRBJ2-4
d_gene: TRBD2
CDR3aa: CASSYPASGSLRNIQYF
CDR3nt: TGTGCCAGCAGCTACCCGGCTAGCGGGAGTTTGCGAAACATTCAGTACTTC

abundance: NA
v_gene: TRBV21-1
j_gene: TRBJ1-2
d_gene: NA
CDR3aa: CASSKVHSPIHGYTF
CDR3nt: TGTGCCAGCAGCAAAGTTCACTCCCCGATCCATGGCTACACCTTC

abundance: once
v_gene: TRBV12-5
j_gene: TRBJ2-5
d_gene: NA
CDR3aa: CASGSRGQETQYF
CDR3nt: TGTGCTAGTGGTTCCAGGGGCCAAGAGACCCAGTACTTC

abundance: NA
v_gene: TRBV6-5
j_gene: TRBJ1-3
d_gene: NA
CDR3aa: CASSQDILSGNTIYF
CDR3nt: TGTGCCAGCAGCCAGGACATCCTCTCTGGAAACACCATATATTTT

abundance: NA
v_gene: TRBV27
j_gene: TRBJ1-2
d_gene: TRBD1
CDR3aa: CASSAGTGTGYGYTF
CDR3nt: TGTGCCAGCAGTGCCGGCACCGGGACAGGGTATGGCTACACCTTC

abundance: once
v_gene: TRBV3-1/TRBV3-2
j_gene: TRBJ1-1
d_gene: NA
CDR3aa: CASSLLSNTEAFF
CDR3nt: TGTGCCAGCAGCCTTCTAAGTAACACTGAAGCTTTCTTT

abundance: NA
v_gene: TRBV19
j_gene: TRBJ1-1
d_gene: TRBD1
CDR3aa: CASTDRENLNTEAFF
CDR3nt: TGTGCCAGTACCGACAGGGAGAATCTGAACACTGAAGCTTTCTTT

abundance: NA
v_gene: TRBV10-3
j_gene: TRBJ2-2
d_gene: TRBD2
CDR3aa: CAIRGTSGRGGELFF
CDR3nt: TGTGCCATCAGAGGGACTAGCGGGAGAGGCGGGGAGCTGTTTTTT

abundance: NA
v_gene: TRBV24-1
j_gene: TRBJ2-3
d_gene: TRBD1
CDR3aa: CATSDFGESRGHGDTQYF
CDR3nt: TGTGCCACCAGTGATTTCGGGGAGAGCAGGGGGCATGGAGATACGCAGTATTTT

abundance: NA
v_gene: TRBV3-1/TRBV3-2
j_gene: TRBJ2-1
d_gene: TRBD2
CDR3aa: CASSPGLAGRKVFF
CDR3nt: TGTGCCAGCAGCCCGGGACTAGCGGGGAGGAAGGTGTTCTTC

abundance: NA
v_gene: TRBV20-1
j_gene: TRBJ2-5
d_gene: NA
CDR3aa: CSAEMETQYF
CDR3nt: TGCAGTGCAGAGATGGAGACCCAGTACTTC

abundance: NA
v_gene: TRBV5-6
j_gene: TRBJ1-1
d_gene: NA
CDR3aa: CASSLASRGTEAFF
CDR3nt: TGTGCCAGCAGCTTGGCGAGTCGGGGTACTGAAGCTTTCTTT

abundance: once
v_gene: TRBV28
j_gene: TRBJ1-2
d_gene: TRBD1
CDR3aa: CATSTTGGWYYGYTF
CDR3nt: TGTGCCACCTCCACCACAGGGGGATGGTACTATGGCTACACCTTC

abundance: NA
v_gene: TRBV24-1
j_gene: TRBJ2-1
d_gene: NA
CDR3aa: CATSDFPLTTEQFF
CDR3nt: TGTGCCACCAGTGACTTCCCACTTACTACTGAGCAGTTCTTC

abundance: NA
v_gene: TRBV27
j_gene: TRBJ2-1
d_gene: TRBD2
CDR3aa: CASSIGLAAYNEQFF
CDR3nt: TGTGCCAGCAGTATAGGACTAGCGGCATACAATGAGCAGTTCTTC

abundance: NA
v_gene: TRBV19
j_gene: TRBJ2-7
d_gene: TRBD1
CDR3aa: CASSARDRVNEQYF
CDR3nt: TGTGCCAGTAGTGCCCGGGACAGGGTAAACGAGCAGTACTTC

abundance: NA
v_gene: TRBV7-6
j_gene: TRBJ1-4
d_gene: TRBD1
CDR3aa: CASSRTGRATNEKLFF
CDR3nt: TGTGCCAGCAGCCGGACAGGAAGAGCAACTAATGAAAAACTGTTTTTT

abundance: NA
v_gene: TRBV10-1
j_gene: TRBJ2-1
d_gene: NA
CDR3aa: CASSYDSYEQFF
CDR3nt: TGCGCCAGCAGTTACGACAGCTATGAGCAGTTCTTC

abundance: NA
v_gene: TRBV7-9
j_gene: TRBJ2-1
d_gene: NA
CDR3aa: CASSPTALSYNEQFF
CDR3nt: TGTGCCAGCAGCCCGACAGCCCTCTCCTACAATGAGCAGTTCTTC

abundance: NA
v_gene: TRBV19
j_gene: TRBJ2-2
d_gene: NA
CDR3aa: CASSIRGGGFTGELFF
CDR3nt: TGTGCCAGTAGTATAAGGGGGGGTGGATTCACCGGGGAGCTGTTTTTT